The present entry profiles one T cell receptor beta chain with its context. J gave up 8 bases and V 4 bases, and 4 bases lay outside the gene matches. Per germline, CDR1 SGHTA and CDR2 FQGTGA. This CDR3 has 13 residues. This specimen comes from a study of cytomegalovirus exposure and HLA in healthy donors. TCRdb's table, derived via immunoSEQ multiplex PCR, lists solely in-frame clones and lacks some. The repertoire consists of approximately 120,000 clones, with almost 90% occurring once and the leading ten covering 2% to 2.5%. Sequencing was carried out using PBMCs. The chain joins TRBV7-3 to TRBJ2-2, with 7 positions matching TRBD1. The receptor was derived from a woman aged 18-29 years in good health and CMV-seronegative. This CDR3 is CASSSEDRGELFF. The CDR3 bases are TGTGCCAGCAGCTCCGAGGACAGGGGGGAGCTGTTTTTT. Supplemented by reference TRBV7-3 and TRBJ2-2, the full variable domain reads GAGVSQTPSNKVTEKGKYVELRCDPISGHTALYWYRQSLGQGPEFLIYFQGTGAADDSGLPNDRFFAVRPEGSVSTLKIQRTERGDSAVYLCASSSEDRGELFFGEGSRLTVL.